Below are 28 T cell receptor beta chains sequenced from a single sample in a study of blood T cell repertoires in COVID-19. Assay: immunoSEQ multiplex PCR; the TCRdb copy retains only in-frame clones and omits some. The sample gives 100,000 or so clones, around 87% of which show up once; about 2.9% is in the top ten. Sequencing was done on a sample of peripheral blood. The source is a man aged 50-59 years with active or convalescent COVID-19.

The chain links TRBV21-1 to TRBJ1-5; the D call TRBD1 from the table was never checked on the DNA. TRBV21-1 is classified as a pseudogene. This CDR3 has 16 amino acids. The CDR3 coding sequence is TGTGCCAGCAGCAAAGGGTCGGACAGGGTAGATCAGCCCCAGCATTTT. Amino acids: CASSKGSDRVDQPQHF.

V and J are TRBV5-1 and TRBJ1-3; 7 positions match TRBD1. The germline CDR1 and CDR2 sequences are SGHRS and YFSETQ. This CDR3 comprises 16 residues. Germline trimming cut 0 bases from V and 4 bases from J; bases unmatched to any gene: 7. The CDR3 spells CASSLGSGGKGNTIYF. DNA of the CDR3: TGCGCCAGCAGCTTGGGATCAGGGGGAAAGGGAAACACCATATATTTT.

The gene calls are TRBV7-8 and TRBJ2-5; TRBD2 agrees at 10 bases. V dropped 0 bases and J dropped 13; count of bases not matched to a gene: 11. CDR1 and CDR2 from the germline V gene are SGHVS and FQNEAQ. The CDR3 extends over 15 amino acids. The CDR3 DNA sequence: TGTGCCAGCAGCTTAGCCCAACCCTCTAGCGGGGGCCCGTACTTC. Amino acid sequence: CASSLAQPSSGGPYF. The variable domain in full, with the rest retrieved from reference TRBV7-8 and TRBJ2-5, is GAGVSQSPRYKVAKRGQDVALRCDPISGHVSLFWYQQALGQGPEFLTYFQNEAQLDKSGLPSDRFFAERPEGSVSTLKIQRTQQEDSAVYLCASSLAQPSSGGPYFGPGTRLLVL.

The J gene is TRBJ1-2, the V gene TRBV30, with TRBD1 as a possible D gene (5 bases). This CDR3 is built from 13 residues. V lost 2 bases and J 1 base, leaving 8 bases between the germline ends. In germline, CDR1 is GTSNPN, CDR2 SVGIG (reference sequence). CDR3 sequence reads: CAWSPRDNYGYTF. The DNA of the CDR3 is TGTGCCTGGAGTCCCAGGGATAACTATGGCTACACCTTC.

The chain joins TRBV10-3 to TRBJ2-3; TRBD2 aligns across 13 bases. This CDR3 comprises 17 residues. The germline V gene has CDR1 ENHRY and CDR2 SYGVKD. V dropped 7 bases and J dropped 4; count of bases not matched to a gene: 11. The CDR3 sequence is CAINNRGLAGEADTQYF. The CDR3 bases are TGTGCCATCAATAATCGCGGACTAGCGGGGGAGGCAGATACGCAGTATTTT.

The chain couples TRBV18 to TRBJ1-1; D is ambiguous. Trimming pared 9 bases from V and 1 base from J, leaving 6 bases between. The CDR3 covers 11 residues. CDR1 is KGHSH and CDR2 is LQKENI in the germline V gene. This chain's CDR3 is CASSWNTEAFF. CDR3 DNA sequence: TGTGCCAGTTCTTGGAACACTGAAGCTTTCTTT.

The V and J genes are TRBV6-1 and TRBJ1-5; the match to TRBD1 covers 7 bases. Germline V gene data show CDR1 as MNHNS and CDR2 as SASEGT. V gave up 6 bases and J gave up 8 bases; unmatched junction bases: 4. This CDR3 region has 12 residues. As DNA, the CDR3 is TGTGCCAGCAGCAGACAGGGCGAGCCCCAGCATTTT. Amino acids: CASSRQGEPQHF.

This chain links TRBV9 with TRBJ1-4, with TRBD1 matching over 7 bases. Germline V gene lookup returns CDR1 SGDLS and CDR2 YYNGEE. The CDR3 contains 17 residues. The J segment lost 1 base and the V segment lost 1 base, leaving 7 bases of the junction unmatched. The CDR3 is CASSVKGGDLTNEKLFF. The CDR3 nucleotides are TGTGCCAGCAGCGTAAAAGGGGGCGATTTAACTAATGAAAAACTGTTTTTT.

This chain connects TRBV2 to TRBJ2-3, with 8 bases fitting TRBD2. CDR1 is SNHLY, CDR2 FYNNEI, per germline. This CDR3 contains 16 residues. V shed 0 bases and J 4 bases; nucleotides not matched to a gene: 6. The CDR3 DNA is TGTGCCAGCAGTGAAGCGGTGCGGGGGGCAGCAGATACGCAGTATTTT. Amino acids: CASSEAVRGAADTQYF.

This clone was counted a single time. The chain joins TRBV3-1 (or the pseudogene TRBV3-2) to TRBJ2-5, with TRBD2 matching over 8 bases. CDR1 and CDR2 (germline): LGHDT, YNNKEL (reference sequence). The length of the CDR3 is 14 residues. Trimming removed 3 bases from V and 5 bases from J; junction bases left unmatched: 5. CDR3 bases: TGTGCCAGCAGCCACCCGGGGGGGCTTGAGACCCAGTACTTC. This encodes CASSHPGGLETQYF.

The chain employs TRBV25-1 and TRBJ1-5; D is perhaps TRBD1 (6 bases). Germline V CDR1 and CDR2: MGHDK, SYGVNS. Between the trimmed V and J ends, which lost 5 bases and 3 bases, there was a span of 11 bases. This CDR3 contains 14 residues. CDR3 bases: TGTGCCAGCAGTCAGACAGGCCTCAATCAGCCCCAGCATTTT. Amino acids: CASSQTGLNQPQHF.

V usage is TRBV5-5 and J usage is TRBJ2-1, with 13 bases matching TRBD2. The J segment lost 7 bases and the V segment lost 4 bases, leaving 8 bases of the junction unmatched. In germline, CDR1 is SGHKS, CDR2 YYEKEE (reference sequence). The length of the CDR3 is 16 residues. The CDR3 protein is CASSQTGTSGANEQFF. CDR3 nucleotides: TGTGCCAGCAGCCAGACCGGGACTAGCGGGGCTAATGAGCAGTTCTTC.

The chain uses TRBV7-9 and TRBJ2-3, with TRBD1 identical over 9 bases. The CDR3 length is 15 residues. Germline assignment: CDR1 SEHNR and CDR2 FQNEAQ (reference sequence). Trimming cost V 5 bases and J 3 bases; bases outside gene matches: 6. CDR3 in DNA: TGTGCCAGCAGCCCGTTTGGACAGGGGACAGATACGCAGTATTTT. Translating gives CASSPFGQGTDTQYF. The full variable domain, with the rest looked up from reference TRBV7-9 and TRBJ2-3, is DTGVSQNPRHKITKRGQNVTFRCDPISEHNRLYWYRQTLGQGPEFLTYFQNEAQLEKSRLLSDRFSAERPKGSFSTLEIQRTEQGDSAMYLCASSPFGQGTDTQYFGPGTRLTVL.

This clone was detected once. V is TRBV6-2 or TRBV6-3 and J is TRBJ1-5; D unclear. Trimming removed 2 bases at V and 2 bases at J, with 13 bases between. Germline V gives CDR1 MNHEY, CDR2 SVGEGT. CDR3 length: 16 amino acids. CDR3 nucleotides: TGTGCCAGCAGTTACGGTCCCCCGCGGGGCAATCAGCCCCAGCATTTT. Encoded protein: CASSYGPPRGNQPQHF.

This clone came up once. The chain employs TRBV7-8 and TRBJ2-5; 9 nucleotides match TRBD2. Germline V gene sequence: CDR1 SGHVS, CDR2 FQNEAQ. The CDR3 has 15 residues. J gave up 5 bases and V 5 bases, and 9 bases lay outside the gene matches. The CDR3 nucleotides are TGTGCCAGCAGCGGTAGCGGGGGCCTGAGTGAGACCCAGTACTTC. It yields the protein CASSGSGGLSETQYF.

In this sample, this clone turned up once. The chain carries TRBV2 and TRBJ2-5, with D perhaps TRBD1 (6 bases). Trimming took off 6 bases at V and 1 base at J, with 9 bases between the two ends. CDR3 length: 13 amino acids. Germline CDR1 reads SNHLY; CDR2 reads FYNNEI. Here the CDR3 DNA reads TGTGCCAGCAGAAGGGACATCCAAGAGACCCAGTACTTC. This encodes CASRRDIQETQYF.

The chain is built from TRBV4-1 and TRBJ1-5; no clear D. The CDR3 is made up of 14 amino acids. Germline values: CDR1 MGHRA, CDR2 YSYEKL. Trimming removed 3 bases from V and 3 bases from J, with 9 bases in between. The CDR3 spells CASSHPDYNQPQHF. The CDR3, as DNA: TGCGCCAGCAGCCACCCGGACTACAATCAGCCCCAGCATTTT.

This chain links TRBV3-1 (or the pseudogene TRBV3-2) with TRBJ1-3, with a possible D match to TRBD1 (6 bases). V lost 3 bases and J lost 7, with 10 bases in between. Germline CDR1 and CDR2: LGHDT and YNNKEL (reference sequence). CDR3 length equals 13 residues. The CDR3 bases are TGTGCCAGCAGCCAGGGGGCGTTGAACACCATATATTTT. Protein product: CASSQGALNTIYF.

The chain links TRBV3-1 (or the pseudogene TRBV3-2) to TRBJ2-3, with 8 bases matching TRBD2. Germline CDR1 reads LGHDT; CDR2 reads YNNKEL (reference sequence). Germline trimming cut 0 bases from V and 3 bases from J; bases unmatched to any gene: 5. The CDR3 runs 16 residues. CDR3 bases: TGTGCCAGCAGCCAAGATCTAGCGGGTTTGACAGATACGCAGTATTTT. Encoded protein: CASSQDLAGLTDTQYF.

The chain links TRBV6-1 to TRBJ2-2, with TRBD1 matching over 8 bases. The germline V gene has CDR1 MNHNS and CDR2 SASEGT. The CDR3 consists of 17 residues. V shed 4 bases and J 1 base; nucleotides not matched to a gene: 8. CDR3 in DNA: TGTGCCAGCAGTGCGGGGCCCGACAGGGGGAACACCGGGGAGCTGTTTTTT. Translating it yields CASSAGPDRGNTGELFF.

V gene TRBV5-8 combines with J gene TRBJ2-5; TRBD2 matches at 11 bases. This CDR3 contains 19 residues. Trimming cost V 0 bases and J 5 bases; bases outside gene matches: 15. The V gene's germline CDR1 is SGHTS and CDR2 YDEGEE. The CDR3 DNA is TGTGCCAGCAGCTTGGCCCTAGCGGGGGGCCACATCGGCGCGGAGACCCAGTACTTC. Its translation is CASSLALAGGHIGAETQYF.

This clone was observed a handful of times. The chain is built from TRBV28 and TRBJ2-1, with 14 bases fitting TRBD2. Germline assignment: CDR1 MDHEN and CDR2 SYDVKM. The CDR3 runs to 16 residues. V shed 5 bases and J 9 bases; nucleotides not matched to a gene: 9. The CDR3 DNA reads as TGTGCCAGCAGTCCCCCGACTAGCGGGGGGGCATCTGAGCAGTTCTTC. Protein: CASSPPTSGGASEQFF.

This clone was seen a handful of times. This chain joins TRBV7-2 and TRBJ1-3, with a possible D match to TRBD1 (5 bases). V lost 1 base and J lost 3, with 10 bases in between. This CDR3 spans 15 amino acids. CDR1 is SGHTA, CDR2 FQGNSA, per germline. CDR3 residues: CASSLGQPNGNTIYF. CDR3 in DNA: TGTGCCAGCAGCTTAGGACAGCCAAATGGAAACACCATATATTTT.

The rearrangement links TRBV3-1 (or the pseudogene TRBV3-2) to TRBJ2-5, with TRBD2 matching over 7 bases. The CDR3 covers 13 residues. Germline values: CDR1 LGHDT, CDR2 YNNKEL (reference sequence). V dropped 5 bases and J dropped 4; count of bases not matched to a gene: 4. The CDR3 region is CASSVGGRETQYF. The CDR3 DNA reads TGTGCCAGCAGCGTCGGGGGGAGAGAGACCCAGTACTTC.

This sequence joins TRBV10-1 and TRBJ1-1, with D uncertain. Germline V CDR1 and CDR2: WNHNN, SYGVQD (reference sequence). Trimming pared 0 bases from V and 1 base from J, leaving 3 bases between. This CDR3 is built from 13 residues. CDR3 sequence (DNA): TGCGCCAGCAGTGAGTCCAGGAACACTGAAGCTTTCTTT. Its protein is CASSESRNTEAFF.

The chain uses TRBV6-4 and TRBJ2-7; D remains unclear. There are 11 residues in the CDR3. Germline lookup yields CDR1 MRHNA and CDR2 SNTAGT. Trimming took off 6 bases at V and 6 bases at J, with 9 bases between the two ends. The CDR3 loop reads CASRARCEQYV. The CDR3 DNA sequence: TGTGCCAGCAGAGCGAGGTGCGAGCAGTACGTC.

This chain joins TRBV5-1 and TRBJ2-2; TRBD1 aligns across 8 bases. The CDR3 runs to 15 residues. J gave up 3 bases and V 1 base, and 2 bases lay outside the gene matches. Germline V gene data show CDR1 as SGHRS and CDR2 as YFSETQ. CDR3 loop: CASSLRTGYTGELFF. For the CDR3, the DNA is TGCGCCAGCAGCTTGCGGACAGGGTACACCGGGGAGCTGTTTTTT.

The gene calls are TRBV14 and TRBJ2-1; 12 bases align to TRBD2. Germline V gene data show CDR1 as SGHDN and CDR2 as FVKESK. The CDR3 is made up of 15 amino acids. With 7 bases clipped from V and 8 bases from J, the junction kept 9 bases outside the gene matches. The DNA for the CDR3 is TGTGCCAGCATGCCCTGGACTAGCGGGGTTCATGAGCAGTTCTTC. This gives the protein CASMPWTSGVHEQFF.